This entry describes one T cell receptor beta chain. Its cognate antigen is unknown. The authors split each subset's genomic DNA evenly across several immunoSEQ plates. The authors' processing: ImmunoSEQ output lacked quality scores and full-length reads, limiting matched filtering. TCRdb keeps only in-frame clones here, not all; method: immunoSEQ multiplex PCR. From that table come the V and J calls and clone size; the DNA was used to work out D and trimming. The sample carries over 2 million clones, about 95% recorded once. The sample originates from a study of shared clonotypes between healthy human individuals. About the study: CD4 naive cells filled three plates per donor, CD4 memory three, CD8 naive two and CD8 memory one.

Germline values: CDR1 SNHLY, CDR2 FYNNEI. The V gene end was trimmed by 6 bases and the J gene end by 12 bases; junction bases not matched to a gene: 13. CDR3 length: 13 residues. The naive CD8 fraction comprised CD45RO-negative cells positively selected for CCR7 and excluded terminally differentiated effector memory CD45RA+ cells. Study-wide findings and caveats: Clonotypes which were not shared had lower generation probabilities than clonotypes that all four donors shared.

Input material: naive CD8+ T cells sorted from blood. The source is a man younger than 30 in good health. The chain links TRBV2 to TRBJ2-7; 8 nucleotides align to TRBD1. The CDR3 bases are TGTGCCAGCAGGAACCCAACGACAGGGGATCTGTACTTC. Translation gives CASRNPTTGDLYF.